Shown below are 3 T cell receptor beta chains from a single sample sequenced in a study of cytomegalovirus exposure and HLA in healthy donors. The protocol was immunoSEQ multiplex PCR, while the TCRdb copy is restricted to in-frame clones and leaves out a portion. Of 150,000 to 200,000 clones listed, roughly nine tenths are singletons. Sequencing was performed on PBMCs. The receptors were sampled from a woman in her thirties in good health and CMV-seronegative.

The chain recombines TRBV29-1 with TRBJ2-1; unclear D gene. CDR1 is SQVTM, CDR2 ANQGSEA, per germline. The CDR3 is made up of 12 amino acids. V was shortened by 5 bases and J by 5 bases, with 10 bases between the two germline ends. CDR3 bases: TGCAGCGTTCACACCGACCACAATGAGCAGTTCTTC. As protein: CSVHTDHNEQFF.

This clone was found a few times. The V call is TRBV5-4, the J call TRBJ2-5, with a tentative D call TRBD1 (6 bases). Trimming took off 6 bases at V and 2 bases at J, with 11 bases between the two ends. The V gene's germline CDR1 is SGHNT and CDR2 YYREEE (reference sequence). The CDR3 has 13 amino acids. CDR3 sequence: CASTLQGQETQYF. CDR3 in DNA: TGTGCCAGCACCCTACAGGGACAAGAGACCCAGTACTTC.

CDR3 protein: CASSPGPVTQYF. Written as DNA, the CDR3 is TGTGCCAGCTCACCAGGACCGGTTACGCAGTATTTT. The rearrangement links TRBV18 to TRBJ2-3; D uncertain. V was trimmed by 2 bases and J by 8 bases, leaving 8 bases between them. The CDR3 consists of 12 residues. CDR1 and CDR2 from the germline V gene are KGHSH and LQKENI.